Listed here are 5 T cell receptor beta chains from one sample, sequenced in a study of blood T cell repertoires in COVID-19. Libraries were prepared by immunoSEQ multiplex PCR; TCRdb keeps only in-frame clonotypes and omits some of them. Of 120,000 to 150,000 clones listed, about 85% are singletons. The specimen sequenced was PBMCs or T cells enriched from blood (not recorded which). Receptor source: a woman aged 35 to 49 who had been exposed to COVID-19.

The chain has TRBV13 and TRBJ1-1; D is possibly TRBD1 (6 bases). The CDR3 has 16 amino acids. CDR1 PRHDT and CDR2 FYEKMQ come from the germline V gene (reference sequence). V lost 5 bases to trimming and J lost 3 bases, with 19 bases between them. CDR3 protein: CASSPQGSARYTEAFF. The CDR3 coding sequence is TGTGCCAGCAGCCCCCAGGGGTCCGCGCGGTACACTGAAGCTTTCTTT.

The CDR3 DNA reads TGTGCCAGCAGCCAAGGACAGGGTAACTCACCCCTCCACTTT. Translated, it gives CASSQGQGNSPLHF. V gene TRBV7-9 combines with J gene TRBJ1-6; the match to TRBD1 covers 8 bases. The CDR3 consists of 14 residues. Unmatched junction bases numbered 7, after V lost 5 bases and J lost 10 bases. Germline V gene sequence: CDR1 SEHNR, CDR2 FQNEAQ (reference sequence).

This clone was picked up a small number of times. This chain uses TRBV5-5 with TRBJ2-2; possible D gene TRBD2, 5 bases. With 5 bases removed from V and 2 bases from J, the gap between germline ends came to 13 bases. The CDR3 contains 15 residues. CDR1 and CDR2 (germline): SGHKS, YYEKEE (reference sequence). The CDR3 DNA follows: TGTGCCAGCAGTAACGGGAACTTCAACACCGGGGAGCTGTTTTTT. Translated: CASSNGNFNTGELFF.

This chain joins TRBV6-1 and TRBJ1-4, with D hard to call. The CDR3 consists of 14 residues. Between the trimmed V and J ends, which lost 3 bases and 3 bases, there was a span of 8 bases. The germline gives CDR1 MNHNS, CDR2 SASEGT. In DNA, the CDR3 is TGTGCCAGCAGTGAGAGATGGTCTAATGAAAAACTGTTTTTT. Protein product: CASSERWSNEKLFF.

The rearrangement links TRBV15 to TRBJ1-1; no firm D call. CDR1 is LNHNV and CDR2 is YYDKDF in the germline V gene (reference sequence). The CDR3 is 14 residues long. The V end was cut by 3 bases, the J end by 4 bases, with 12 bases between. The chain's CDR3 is CATSSEGPGTEAFF. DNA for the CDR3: TGTGCCACCAGCAGTGAGGGCCCGGGCACTGAAGCTTTCTTT.